This TCR beta chain was observed in a study of monozygotic twins with inflammatory bowel disease. Germline CDR1 is DFQATT and CDR2 is SNEGSKA (reference sequence). The CDR3 runs to 14 residues. UMIs bearing a 6-nucleotide sample barcode were added through template switching. Following a re-call of the 5' RACE reads, TCRdb has one entry per CDR3 protein and lacks DNA. This sample's table reports 200,000 to 250,000 distinct CDR3 sequences. This clonotype originated in a human donor with ulcerative colitis or Crohn's disease, or a healthy co-twin of an affected twin (not recorded which). The rearrangement joins TRBV20-1 to TRBJ2-7; lacking DNA, the TRBD1 call made by TCRdb goes unchecked. Sequenced material: blood. The CDR3 sequence is CSARSDRDHPEQYF.